This T cell receptor beta chain was found in a study of CD8 T cells in Susac syndrome. The overall study: Blood was drawn from Susac syndrome patients while they were therapy-naive, on corticosteroids, or on intravenous immunoglobulin alone.

The study, taken as a whole, reports: The TCR sequencing and HLA analysis in the study involved a relatively small number of individuals, as the study acknowledged. The study found that Susac CD8+ clonal expansion peaked in TEMRA cells and active patients.

As regards this clonotype: Its antigen remains unknown.

Random hexamers were used to reverse transcribe about 0.5 to 1 ug of RNA. immunoSEQ multiplex PCR amplified TCR beta CDR3 across 54 Vbeta, 13 Jbeta. In TCRdb, the immunoSEQ multiplex PCR reads were re-called with MiXCR into one record per CDR3 protein. The sample lists around 170,000 distinct CDR3 sequences, more than 85% seen once, with approximately 0.16% in the top ten. Trimming stripped 3 bases from V and 5 bases from J, with 14 bases between. The CDR3 is 14 amino acids. Per germline, CDR1 DFQATT and CDR2 SNEGSKA (reference sequence). The V and J genes are TRBV20-1 and TRBJ2-1; D unclear. Sequenced sample: CD8+ T cells from PBMCs. The TCR originated in a human donor with Susac syndrome. The CDR3 DNA sequence: TGCAGTGCTAGTAAAGGGATTTTAGACAATGAGCAGTTCTTC. Its protein is CSASKGILDNEQFF.